This entry is about one T cell receptor beta chain. The sample is drawn from a study of blood T cell repertoires in COVID-19. Methods used by the authors: From reference gene primer amplification, estimates of nucleated cell counts were derived. Clones were sequenced by immunoSEQ multiplex PCR, and TCRdb holds only the in-frame ones, with some missing. Clonal size and the V and J genes are those of that table, whereas D and trimming came from the DNA. The sample holds about 12,000 clones, 70% to 90% seen once. Trimming removed 0 bases at V and 9 bases at J, with 14 bases between. The CDR3 sequence is 14 residues long. Germline V gene data show CDR1 as MGHRA and CDR2 as YSYEKL.

This rearrangement joins TRBV4-1 to TRBJ1-1, with D unresolved. Sequencing was carried out using peripheral blood. This sequence originates from a woman aged 60-75 years with active COVID-19. The chain's CDR3 is CASSQDQEGRKAFF. The CDR3 DNA follows: TGCGCCAGCAGCCAAGATCAAGAGGGCCGTAAAGCTTTCTTT.